Listed here are 15 T cell receptor beta chains from one sample, sequenced in a study of shared clonotypes between healthy human individuals. The method was immunoSEQ multiplex PCR; TCRdb's version includes in-frame clones alone and lacks a portion of them. Among about 2.1 million clones listed, approximately 92% were seen once. As defined, naive CD8 cells were CD45RO-negative and positively selected for CCR7, with terminally differentiated effector memory CD45RA+ cells excluded. What was sequenced was naive CD8+ T cells from PBMCs. The source of these receptors is a man aged 18 to 30 in good health. Some clones in this sample may be carry-over from other donors' samples.

The gene calls are TRBV7-9 and TRBJ2-2, with 7 positions matching TRBD1. The V gene end was trimmed by 2 bases and the J gene end by 5 bases; junction bases not matched to a gene: 8. Germline V CDR1 and CDR2: SEHNR, FQNEAQ (reference sequence). The CDR3 extends over 16 amino acids. In DNA form, the CDR3 reads TGTGCCAGCAGCTTAATTGCAGGGGGTAGGACCGGGGAGCTGTTTTTT. It yields the protein CASSLIAGGRTGELFF.

This clone came up once. V usage is TRBV29-1 and J usage is TRBJ1-1, with D perhaps matching TRBD1 (5 bases). The CDR3 length is 12 residues. With 7 bases removed from V and 6 bases from J, the gap between germline ends came to 15 bases. The germline CDR1 and CDR2 sequences are SQVTM and ANQGSEA. Here the CDR3 DNA reads TGCAGCGCCCTGGGGGGGTACGCTGAAGCTTTCTTT. Encoded protein: CSALGGYAEAFF.

The chain uses TRBV30 and TRBJ2-7; either TRBD1 or TRBD2 may supply D (5 bases each). Looked up from germline, CDR1 is GTSNPN and CDR2 is SVGIG (reference sequence). This CDR3 has 12 amino acids. V was shortened by 3 bases and J by 3 bases, with 9 bases between the two germline ends. CDR3 DNA: TGTGCCTGGAGGCAGGGACGCTACGAGCAGTACTTC. This gives the protein CAWRQGRYEQYF.

The V gene is TRBV2, the J gene TRBJ2-2; 16 nucleotides match TRBD2. This CDR3 region has 18 residues. Germline CDR1 and CDR2: SNHLY and FYNNEI. The V and J ends lost 7 bases and 0 bases, in that order; junction bases with no gene match: 5. Here the CDR3 reads CASTGTSGRAPNTGELFF. The CDR3 DNA sequence: TGTGCCAGCACCGGGACTAGCGGGAGGGCACCGAACACCGGGGAGCTGTTTTTT.

J is TRBJ2-2 and V is TRBV5-1; no reliable D call. The CDR3 runs to 15 residues. The V and J ends lost 0 bases and 6 bases respectively, with 12 bases between them. Germline CDR1 is SGHRS and CDR2 is YFSETQ. CDR3 sequence (DNA): TGCGCCAGCAGCTTGGGCCAAAGGAAGTCCGGGGAGCTGTTTTTT. Translated: CASSLGQRKSGELFF.

As concerns this clone: The sample has other DNA sequences that encode this CDR3 too. The chain is built from TRBV9 and TRBJ2-1; no clear D gene. This CDR3 comprises 13 residues. V gave up 0 bases and J gave up 7 bases, with 8 bases separating them. CDR1 and CDR2 (germline): SGDLS, YYNGEE. CDR3 amino acids: CASSVEGRNEQFF. In nucleotides, the CDR3 is TGTGCCAGCAGCGTAGAAGGTAGGAATGAGCAGTTCTTC.

V gene TRBV15 combines with J gene TRBJ1-5, with D tentatively TRBD1 (5 bases). The CDR3 contains 13 residues. V was trimmed by 5 bases and J by 7 bases, leaving 12 bases between them. The germline V gene encodes CDR1 LNHNV and CDR2 YYDKDF (reference sequence). CDR3 residues: CATSEGAGQPQHF. DNA for the CDR3: TGTGCCACCAGCGAAGGGGCGGGCCAGCCCCAGCATTTT.

This chain connects TRBV7-8 to TRBJ2-1, with D perhaps matching TRBD2 (6 bases). V shed 4 bases and J shed 0 bases, with 10 bases lying between them. The germline V gene encodes CDR1 SGHVS and CDR2 FQNEAQ. This CDR3 contains 15 residues. The CDR3 reads CASSSSVRSYNEQFF. The CDR3 coding sequence is TGTGCCAGCAGCTCTAGCGTCCGCTCCTACAATGAGCAGTTCTTC.

The V gene is TRBV7-9, the J gene TRBJ2-7; 7 nucleotides agree with TRBD1. This CDR3 spans 15 amino acids. V trimming: 5 bases; J trimming: 2 bases; junction bases outside the gene matches: 9. CDR1 and CDR2 from the germline V gene are SEHNR and FQNEAQ (reference sequence). The CDR3 sequence: CASSATHRGPYEQYF. The CDR3 coding sequence is TGTGCCAGCAGCGCGACCCACAGGGGCCCCTACGAGCAGTACTTC.

The chain has TRBV28 and TRBJ1-5; a weak D match, TRBD1 (5 bases). Trimming left V 9 bases short and J 6 bases short, with 15 bases between. Germline assignment: CDR1 MDHEN and CDR2 SYDVKM. CDR3 length: 13 residues. The CDR3 region is CASTGGRGQPQHF. In nucleotides, the CDR3 is TGTGCCAGTACCGGGGGACGGGGTCAGCCCCAGCATTTT.

The CDR3 protein is CASSLRTGGFGEKLFF. In nucleotides, the CDR3 is TGTGCCAGCAGCTTACGGACGGGGGGTTTTGGCGAAAAACTGTTTTTT. The genes are TRBV7-9 and TRBJ1-4, with a possible D match to TRBD1 (5 bases). The length of the CDR3 is 16 residues. V was shortened by 2 bases and J by 8 bases, with 18 bases between the two germline ends. Looked up from germline, CDR1 is SEHNR and CDR2 is FQNEAQ (reference sequence).

The sample holds one count of this clone. Other DNA sequences in this sample translate to the same CDR3. The chain recombines TRBV11-2 with TRBJ2-7, with 7 bases that match TRBD1. The CDR3 runs to 14 residues. V lost 2 bases, J lost 0 bases, and 1 base stayed unmatched. From germline, CDR1 is SGHAT and CDR2 FQNNGV. This CDR3 is CASSLSGGSYEQYF. DNA of the CDR3: TGTGCCAGCAGCTTATCAGGGGGCTCCTACGAGCAGTACTTC.

This clone was detected a few times. The junction differs from germline at one of its ends, possibly a read error. The sample has other DNA sequences that encode this CDR3 too. This chain links TRBV5-4 with TRBJ1-1; D is ambiguous. The CDR3 length is 11 residues. Per the germline V gene, CDR1 is SGHNT and CDR2 is YYREEE (reference sequence). CDR3 nucleotide sequence: TGTGCCAGCACCTTGGGTACTGAAGCTTTCTTT. Protein sequence: CASTLGTEAFF.

CDR3 sequence (DNA): TGTGCCACCAGCGGGGAGCTGGGGGAGCGGGAGAGTTACTTC. It codes for CATSGELGERESYF. The chain links TRBV15 to TRBJ2-4; the match to TRBD2 covers 8 bases. Germline V CDR1 and CDR2: LNHNV, YYDKDF (reference sequence). The ends lost 5 bases at V and 16 bases at J; junction bases unmatched: 16. The CDR3 spans 14 residues.

The genes are TRBV7-8 and TRBJ2-7, with 8 bases matching TRBD2. This CDR3 contains 15 residues. From germline, CDR1 is SGHVS and CDR2 FQNEAQ. With 1 base clipped from V and 0 bases from J, the junction kept 2 bases outside the gene matches. DNA for the CDR3: TGTGCCAGCAGCTTAGTTGCGGGGGGCTCCTACGAGCAGTACTTC. It codes for CASSLVAGGSYEQYF.